This T cell receptor (beta chain) is from a study of cytomegalovirus exposure and HLA in healthy donors (dated by TCRdb to 2015 to 2018). In the study overall: An earlier analysis of approximately 640 of the donors reported roughly 300 Gb of sequence data and 117 million unique TCR beta sequences from some 180 million T cells. The aim of the study was to test whether cataloging public T cell receptors could identify signatures of past pathogen exposure. To predict cytomegalovirus infection status, the study brought together high-throughput TCR immunosequencing, statistical association of individual TCRs with disease status, and machine learning. Typing coverage varied by locus: roughly 620-630 donors for A, B, C, DRB1 and DQB1; roughly 500 for DQA1; some 610 for DPA1; around 490 for DPB1. The study profiled the T cell repertoires of about 640 subjects by immunosequencing and related them to cytomegalovirus serostatus. An early release that covered around 590 HLA-typed donors contained about 300 gigabases of sequencing data and 85 million to 100 million unique TCR sequences. An earlier analysis of approximately 640 of the donors applied high-throughput TCR beta sequencing to assess whether each TCR beta V gene segment acted as functional or pseudogenic. A later genetic analysis used genome-wide SNP genotypes for about three fifths of the roughly 700 donors, treating that subset as a discovery cohort. Donor age, sex, ethnicity and CMV serostatus were compiled together with the repertoire data. All discovery cohort repertoires had been generated on a single sequencing platform. HLA typing covered class I and class II loci at four-digit resolution. Because of strong linkage in the cohort, roughly five DR-DQ haplotypes were treated as single units for association and clustering. The later analysis used no new phenotypic data to find candidate immune exposures, relying instead on TCR beta sequences and their occurrence across donors. In addition to the first cohort of hundreds of subjects, a separate validation cohort of 120 different subjects was used. The genetic ancestry cluster associated with self-reported Caucasian donors included approximately 85% of the 398 genotyped donors. To study patterns of TCR occurrence, a later analysis re-analyzed previously published TCR beta repertoires from 666 donors and added high-resolution HLA genotyping. Among some 400 genotyped donors of the cohort, an average of roughly 240,000 unique TCR beta nucleotide sequences were sequenced per donor, around 20% of them non-productive. Summary of the overall study and its limitations: According to a later genetic analysis, donors in an Asian-associated ancestry cluster had fewer N-insertions in productive TCRs than the approximately 650-donor mean. In this cohort, only TCR beta chains were sequenced, and detectable features were limited by the absence of alpha or paired-chain data. Because HLA typing was missing for some donors at each locus, association tests included only the typed subset. A cluster of highly shared sequence variants was judged likely to be a technical artifact of the sequencing pipeline. According to the authors, the approach could potentially be generalized to other disease states and immunological phenotypes. In a later analysis, TCR association rates were found to vary across HLA loci, with the most associated TCRs seen for DRB1 alleles and the fewest for HLA-C alleles. Presence/absence analyses assumed roughly uniform sequencing depth across donors, an assumption that may not hold. A few of the identified cytomegalovirus-associated TCR beta chains were confirmed in vitro to be specific for cytomegalovirus antigens. In a later analysis, HLA-associated TCR beta chains showed more clonal expansion and lower generation probabilities than non-associated chains that were equally common. The earlier analysis of 450 to 700 of the donors excluded 15 to 20 rarely observed V segments, including chromosome 9 orphons, because counts were too low. Assigning TCR associations to individual alleles was difficult when HLA alleles, especially DR and DQ, strongly co-occurred. Because the 87-base-pair reads could not distinguish some IMGT-functional V segments, including TRBV6-2 and TRBV6-3, those segments were excluded. The only immune exposure information available for the cohort was CMV serostatus. In a later analysis, several top co-occurrence clusters were reported to appear linked to parvovirus B19, influenza, CMV and Epstein-Barr virus. In an earlier analysis of 587 of the donors, most TCR beta V segments appeared in productive rearrangements about 90% or about 30% of the time, broadly matching IMGT annotations. A later analysis associated 16,951 TCR beta sequences with specific HLA alleles at a false discovery rate of 0.05. In a later genetic analysis, a missense DCLRE1C variant was associated with V-gene and J-gene trimming of TCR beta chains, and the association was replicated in an independent cohort. Most TCR sequences were seen in very few donors, while some public TCRs were found in many individuals. The classifier was reported to diagnose cytomegalovirus status with high specificity and sensitivity in both the original and validation cohorts. A further reported finding was that TCR beta sequences accurately predicted the HLA-A and HLA-B alleles for most subjects in the first cohort. Correlated functional status among segregating V segments might reflect linkage disequilibrium, but an unknown experimental factor could not be ruled out. The study gave a list of under 200 TCR beta chains associated with cytomegalovirus. A later analysis found that most CMV-associated TCR beta chains appeared HLA-restricted, with HLA associations seemingly driven largely by CMV exposure.

A note on this clone: Its recognized antigen is unknown. Qualities for individual bases were not recorded, and no much larger clone is one base off.

The CDR3 runs 13 amino acids, cysteine and phenylalanine included. The read is trimmed to its CDR3 DNA, 39 bases read in frame from base 1. According to the germline V gene (reference sequence), CDR1 reads GTSNPN and CDR2 reads SVGIG. V is reduced by 2 bases and J by 0 bases, leaving a spacing of 8 bases between them. The method was the immunoSEQ multiplex PCR assay. For the multiplex PCR, a mixture combining 60 forward primers for TCR Vbeta segments and 13 reverse primers for TCR Jbeta segments was used. Amplification of the CDR3 region of rearranged TCR beta genes was performed with a multiplex PCR assay on genomic DNA. The Illumina HiSeq System was used to sequence the amplified TCR beta libraries as 87-base-pair reads. The source study handled its data this way. A later analysis tallied 75 million to 95 million unique TCR beta chains across the 660 or so repertoires, and 10 million to 11 million of those chains were shared by two or more donors. Raw reads were error-corrected and collapsed into unique sequences with a nearest-neighbor algorithm that merged closely related sequences to remove PCR and sequencing errors. CDR3 sequences were aligned to IMGT reference sequences to assign V, D and J gene segments. For a sequence to be retained, a match of at least six nucleotides was required to both a V gene segment and a J gene segment. A rearrangement was called productive if the CDR3 had no stop codons and remained in frame with V and J, and every other rearrangement was called non-productive. Following IMGT convention, CDR3 was defined as the stretch from the second conserved V-encoded cysteine up to the conserved J-encoded phenylalanine. The earlier analysis of a few hundred of the donors excluded any sequence lacking an unambiguous match to a single V gene segment. An earlier analysis of 587 of the donors called V segments functional above 56.7% productive rearrangements and segregating when the between-donor standard deviation exceeded 5%. A statistical classification framework was built to diagnose cytomegalovirus status from the catalog of TCR beta chain sequences. In a later analysis, TCR nucleotide sequences were compared against IMGT/GENE-DB human TR gene sequences so that V and J genes could be assigned. The TCRdist pipeline was used in a later analysis to assign CDR3 sequences and most-parsimonious VDJ recombination scenarios. A later analysis defined each TCR beta chain by its CDR3 amino acid sequence plus V-gene family, and excluded reads lacking a unique V-gene family. As a way to deal with suspected cross-contamination and a sequencing artifact, a later analysis dropped 450 to 600 nucleotide sequences that were highly shared and had low generation probability. In a later analysis, a clonal expansion index for each public chain was calculated from normalized within-repertoire ranks of inferred template counts. A later analysis computed generation probabilities with a VDJ recombination model fitted to out-of-frame rearrangements, and checked the results against IGoR. In a later analysis, TCR-TCR, TCR-HLA and TCR-CMV co-occurrence was scored with hypergeometric tests, and a repertoire-size bias correction was applied to TCR pairs. A later analysis estimated false discovery rates by permuting HLA or CMV assignments 20 times. In a later analysis, co-occurring TCRs were grouped using DBSCAN, and TCRdist sequence similarity was added for clustering within HLA-allele-positive subsets. Co-occurrence clustering excluded repertoires with fewer than 30,000 or more than 120,000 public chains, plus five with anomalous nucleotide sharing. Drawn from immuneACCESS, this table holds only the in-frame rearrangements with V and J called that TCRdb kept. Clones are partly lost; checked studies trace under half to an unresolved V gene and leave the rest unexplained. V and J calls and clone size are given by that table; D and trimming were obtained from the DNA. In all, the sample holds 200,000 to 250,000 clones, and less than 85% of those were seen once. The ten largest clonotypes hold around 0.63% of the sample.

The cohort was made up of 500 to 800 healthy bone marrow donors. At the time of sampling, all cohort members were nominally healthy, though unrecorded immune exposures were likely present. The donor was CMV seronegative and belonged to the group of 350 or so seronegative cohort members. A peripheral blood sample was provided by each donor, and peripheral blood mononuclear cells were used for TCR beta sequencing. Genomic DNA was extracted from the blood cell samples with the Qiagen DNeasy Blood Extraction Kit. Sequencing used PBMCs. The TCR comes from a man aged 18 to 30 in good health and CMV-seronegative. This chain joins TRBV30 to TRBJ2-7; TRBD2 is perhaps the D gene, given 5 matching bases. The sequenced DNA is TGTGCCTGGAGTACGGGGATCTCCTACGAGCAGTACTTC. This is translated as CAWSTGISYEQYF.